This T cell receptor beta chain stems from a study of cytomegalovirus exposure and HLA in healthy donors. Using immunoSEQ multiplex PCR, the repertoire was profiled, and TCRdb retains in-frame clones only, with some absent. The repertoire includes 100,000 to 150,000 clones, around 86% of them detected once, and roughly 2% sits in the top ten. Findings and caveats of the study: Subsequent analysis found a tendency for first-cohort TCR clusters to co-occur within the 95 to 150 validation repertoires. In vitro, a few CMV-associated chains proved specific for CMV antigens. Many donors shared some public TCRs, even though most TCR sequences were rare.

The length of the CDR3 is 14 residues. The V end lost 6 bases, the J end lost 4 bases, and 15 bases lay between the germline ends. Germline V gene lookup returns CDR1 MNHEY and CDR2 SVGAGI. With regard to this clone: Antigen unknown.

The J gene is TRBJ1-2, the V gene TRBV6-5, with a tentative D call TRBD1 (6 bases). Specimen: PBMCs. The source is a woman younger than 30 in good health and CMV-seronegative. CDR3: CASSRGQYSYGYTF. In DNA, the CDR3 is TGTGCCAGCAGCCGAGGACAGTATAGCTATGGCTACACCTTC.